The rows below give T cell receptor beta chains drawn from one sample of a study of HIV-infected patients and healthy controls. TCRdb reprocessed the 5' RACE reads via MiXCR and lists one record per CDR3 protein. The table records 70,000 or so distinct CDR3 sequences, about 16% of them present only once. The sample taken for sequencing was CD4+ T cells from blood. These receptors all stem from a human donor in good health. Each CDR3 is given with its conserved first and last residue. The D gene is left open where the match is weak. Clone size appears in some rows only: once, few, many, or a class for an expanded clone.

V,D,J,size,CDR3,DNA
TRBV6-6,-,TRBJ2-7,few,CASTSLYEQYF,TGTGCCAGCACTTCTCTCTACGAGCAGTACTTC
TRBV19,-,TRBJ2-1,few,CASSIAPLMGEQFF,TGTGCCAGTAGTATAGCCCCTCTAATGGGTGAGCAGTTCTTC
TRBV7-9,-,TRBJ2-3,few,CASSARTFTDTQYF,TGTGCCAGCAGCGCCCGAACCTTCACAGATACGCAGTATTTT
TRBV6-6,TRBD1,TRBJ1-1,-,CASSSGTGGPEAFF,TGTGCCAGCAGTTCCGGGACAGGGGGCCCTGAAGCTTTCTTT
TRBV6-2/TRBV6-3,TRBD1,TRBJ2-4,many,CASSYGTELAKNIQYF,TGTGCCAGCAGTTACGGGACAGAGTTAGCCAAAAACATTCAGTACTTC
TRBV24-1,TRBD2,TRBJ2-1,few,CATSDLGSGSSYNEQFF,TGTGCCACCAGTGATTTAGGGAGCGGGAGCTCCTACAATGAGCAGTTCTTC
TRBV12-3/TRBV12-4,-,TRBJ1-2,many,CASSSTGFGSYTF,TGTGCCAGCAGTTCCACAGGTTTTGGTAGCTACACCTTC
TRBV28,TRBD2,TRBJ2-4,many,CASSAGTSVYIQYF,TGTGCCAGCAGCGCCGGGACTAGCGTGTATATTCAGTACTTC
TRBV18,TRBD1,TRBJ1-5,few,CASSADREEPQHF,TGTGCCAGCTCAGCGGACAGGGAGGAGCCCCAGCATTTT
TRBV3-1,-,TRBJ1-2,-,CASSPRAVGAPDGYTF,TGTGCCAGCAGCCCACGGGCAGTAGGAGCTCCCGATGGCTACACCTTC
TRBV6-2/TRBV6-3,-,TRBJ2-2,-,CASSYRVNTGELFF,TGTGCCAGCAGTTACAGGGTGAACACCGGGGAGCTGTTTTTT
TRBV6-2/TRBV6-3,-,TRBJ2-3,medium-sized,CASSSKERKDTQYF,TGTGCCAGCAGTTCTAAGGAGAGGAAAGATACGCAGTATTTT